This TCR beta chain was identified in a study of blood T cell repertoires in COVID-19. Study summary: Both acute and convalescent COVID-19 samples were obtained from the United States, Italy and Spain. From T cells, B-cell-depleted T cells, or PBMCs came the material, which was cDNA or gDNA.

Clones were sequenced by immunoSEQ multiplex PCR, and TCRdb holds only the in-frame ones, with some missing. Of roughly 180,000 clones listed, approximately 85% are singletons. The CDR3 consists of 12 residues. Trimming removed 5 bases from V and 7 bases from J, with 8 bases in between. The germline gives CDR1 SGHNT, CDR2 YENEEA. The chain is built from TRBV11-3 and TRBJ2-2; D call uncertain. The sample consisted of peripheral blood. The sequence was collected from a man older than 75 with COVID-19, enrolled during active disease. The DNA of the CDR3 is TGTGCCAGCAGCCCCCGTAGCGGGGAGCTGTTTTTT. Its translation: CASSPRSGELFF.